These 28 T cell receptor beta chains share one sample of origin, sequenced in a study of molecular identifiers for immune sequencing clone quantification. TCRdb independently ran MiXCR on the PCR reads; one entry per CDR3 protein. The sample shows about 68,000 distinct CDR3 sequences, 15% to 20% of them seen only once. Input material: naive CD8+ T cells from blood, with Jurkat cell RNA spiked in. Specified subset: FACS-sorted CD8+CD4-CCR7+CD45RA+ naive T cells. These receptors all come from a human donor in good health. Some libraries in this study had Jurkat cell RNA spiked in.

Many counts were recorded for this clonotype. The V call is TRBV20-1, the J call TRBJ2-3; TRBD2 matches 7 bases. Germline V gives CDR1 DFQATT, CDR2 SNEGSKA (reference sequence). V shed 0 bases, J shed 9 bases, and the junction held 9 bases outside the gene matches. The CDR3 sequence is 14 residues long. The CDR3 reads CSARELADPGTQYF. The CDR3 region has the DNA TGCAGTGCTAGAGAGCTAGCGGACCCAGGAACGCAGTATTTT.

This clonotype was detected ten times or more. This sequence joins TRBV19 and TRBJ1-5; D is undetermined. Germline values: CDR1 LNHDA, CDR2 SQIVND (reference sequence). V was cut by 1 base and J by 3 bases, with 7 bases left in between. The CDR3 is made up of 14 amino acids. CDR3 bases: TGTGCCAGTAGTATAGGGGATTTCAATCAGCCCCAGCATTTT. It is translated as CASSIGDFNQPQHF.

By sample share, this clonotype is medium-sized. V gene TRBV7-8 combines with J gene TRBJ2-3, with D perhaps being TRBD1 or TRBD2 (5 bases each). Trimming stripped 4 bases from V and 4 bases from J, with 15 bases between. This CDR3 spans 15 amino acids. The germline CDR1 and CDR2 sequences are SGHVS and FQNEAQ. CDR3: CASSSRDPDADTQYF. The CDR3 DNA reads TGTGCCAGCAGCTCCCGGGACCCCGACGCAGATACGCAGTATTTT.

This clonotype was counted at least ten times. This chain connects TRBV19 to TRBJ2-7; possible D gene TRBD2, 6 bases. Germline lookup yields CDR1 LNHDA and CDR2 SQIVND (reference sequence). V was clipped by 6 bases and J by 0 bases, with 15 bases between them. This CDR3 has 15 amino acids. The CDR3 spells CASSPKDGSSYEQYF. Here the CDR3 DNA reads TGTGCCAGTAGCCCAAAGGACGGGAGCTCCTACGAGCAGTACTTC.

This clonotype was counted only a few times. The rearrangement joins TRBV6-2 or TRBV6-3 to TRBJ2-1; 7 bases are a match to TRBD1. CDR3 length equals 13 residues. The V segment lost 6 bases and the J segment 2 bases; nucleotides outside the gene matches: 1. Germline CDR1 is MNHEY and CDR2 is SVGEGT. The CDR3 DNA reads as TGTGCCAGCAGCACAGGGGCCTACAATGAGCAGTTCTTC. This encodes CASSTGAYNEQFF.

Remarks on this clonotype: A read error is possible here, since a much larger clone lies one base away. V is TRBV11-1 and J is TRBJ2-2, with a tentative D call TRBD2 (5 bases). CDR1 and CDR2 from the germline V gene are SGHAT and FQDESV (reference sequence). The length of the CDR3 is 17 residues. The CDR3 coding sequence is TGTGCCAGCAGCTTAATGGTTGTGACTGAGAACACCGGGGAGCTGTCTTTT. It is translated as CASSLMVVTENTGELSF.

This clonotype turned up a few times. The V gene is TRBV5-1, the J gene TRBJ2-1, with 11 positions matching TRBD2. V shed 3 bases and J 5 bases; nucleotides not matched to a gene: 7. Germline values: CDR1 SGHRS, CDR2 YFSETQ. This CDR3 contains 16 residues. The CDR3 spells CASSSFSGRAHNEQFF. In DNA, the CDR3 is TGCGCCAGCAGCTCATTTAGCGGGAGGGCCCACAATGAGCAGTTCTTC.

Remarks on this clonotype: One junction end does not reproduce the germline sequence, and a read error may be involved. The CDR3 DNA follows: TGTGCCAGCAGCCAATTAAGGCTAGCGGGAGCCGATGAGCGGTTCTTC. Its protein is CASSQLRLAGADERFF. The chain carries TRBV14 and TRBJ2-1; TRBD2 matches 10 bases. The CDR3 has 16 amino acids. Germline CDR1 reads SGHDN; CDR2 reads FVKESK.

This clonotype was seen ten or more times. The chain carries TRBV19 and TRBJ1-3; D uncertain. Germline V lookup: CDR1 LNHDA, CDR2 SQIVND (reference sequence). This CDR3 comprises 13 residues. V was trimmed by 3 bases and J by 2 bases, leaving 5 bases between them. This chain's CDR3 is CASSIGPGNTIYF. CDR3 DNA: TGTGCCAGTAGTATCGGGCCTGGAAACACCATATATTTT.

This clonotype was seen repeatedly, ten times or more. J is TRBJ2-1 and V is TRBV11-2; maybe TRBD1 (6 bases). The germline V gene has CDR1 SGHAT and CDR2 FQNNGV. Trimming left V 4 bases short and J 3 bases short, with 16 bases between. The CDR3 contains 16 residues. CDR3 DNA sequence: TGTGCCAGCAGCTCCCTGGGGGACATGAACTACAATGAGCAGTTCTTC. Encoded protein: CASSSLGDMNYNEQFF.

This clonotype was seen repeatedly, ten times or more. The chain recombines TRBV24-1 with TRBJ2-1; 7 bases map to TRBD1. The CDR3 is made up of 12 amino acids. Germline values: CDR1 KGHDR, CDR2 SFDVKD. The V and J ends lost 5 bases and 6 bases, in that order; junction bases with no gene match: 0. CDR3 coding DNA: TGTGCCACCAGTGCAGGGGGCAATGAGCAGTTCTTC. Its translation: CATSAGGNEQFF.

This clonotype occurred many times. CDR3 sequence reads: CASSLLAGAQETQYF. CDR3 bases: TGTGCCAGCAGCCTGCTAGCGGGGGCCCAAGAGACCCAGTACTTC. The gene calls are TRBV7-6 and TRBJ2-5; 10 bases align to TRBD2. The CDR3 totals 15 residues. Germline CDR1 SGHVS, CDR2 FNYEAQ. Trimming cost V 5 bases and J 1 base; bases outside gene matches: 4.

At least ten counts were recorded for this clonotype. J is TRBJ2-3 and V is TRBV5-4, with 7 nucleotides matching TRBD2. This CDR3 spans 14 amino acids. After removal of 2 bases from V and 3 bases from J, the junction contained 3 bases not matched to a gene. CDR1 SGHNT and CDR2 YYREEE come from the germline V gene (reference sequence). The CDR3 DNA is TGTGCCAGCAGCTTCGCGGGAGAAACAGATACGCAGTATTTT. Translated: CASSFAGETDTQYF. Complete variable domain (other parts from reference TRBV5-4 and TRBJ2-3): ETGVTQSPTHLIKTRGQQVTLRCSSQSGHNTVSWYQQALGQGPQFIFQYYREEENGRGNFPPRFSGLQFPNYSSELNVNALELDDSALYLCASSFAGETDTQYFGPGTRLTVL.

On this clonotype: A much larger clonotype is one base distant, so this may be a read error. This chain connects TRBV12-5 to TRBJ2-2, with D possibly TRBD2 on 5 matching bases. Germline values: CDR1 LGHNT, CDR2 FRNRAP. This CDR3 has 15 amino acids. The CDR3 bases are TGTGCTAGTGGTTTGGGCTATTCGAACACCGGGAAGCTGTTTTTT. This translates into CASGLGYSNTGKLFF.

This clonotype was picked up many times. This chain connects TRBV6-5 to TRBJ1-4; 8 bases fit TRBD1. CDR3 length: 14 residues. Germline lookup yields CDR1 MNHEY and CDR2 SVGAGI. J was trimmed by 5 bases and V by 5 bases; bases with no gene match: 4. Written as DNA, the CDR3 is TGTGCCAGCAGTCACAGGGGGGACAATGAAAAACTGTTTTTT. The encoded protein is CASSHRGDNEKLFF.

In the case of this clonotype: One base away lies a much larger clone, so this may be a sequencing read error. V gene TRBV14 combines with J gene TRBJ1-4; D is uncertain. The CDR3 loop spans 12 amino acids. Germline V gene sequence: CDR1 SGHDN, CDR2 FVKESK. The DNA for the CDR3 is TGTGCCAGCGGCCAAGAGGACGTCGGACTGTTTTTT. This gives the protein CASGQEDVGLFF.

This clonotype was seen a handful of times. One end of the junction is discordant with germline, which a read error may explain. V usage is TRBV27 and J usage is TRBJ1-5; no reliable D call. Germline V gives CDR1 MNHEY, CDR2 SMNVEV (reference sequence). The CDR3 is 14 amino acids. CDR3 protein: CASSLLGSNRPQHF. The CDR3 nucleotides read TGTGCCAGCAGTTTACTCGGGAGCAATCGGCCCCAGCATTTT.

As regards this clonotype: With a much larger clone just one base away, this may be a read error. This chain connects TRBV20-1 to TRBJ1-2; D ambiguous. Germline CDR1 reads DFQATT; CDR2 reads SNEGSKA (reference sequence). The CDR3 sequence is 12 residues long. V dropped 7 bases and J dropped 6 bases, with 15 bases sitting between them. The CDR3 region has the DNA TGCAGTGGAGAGGAGAGAGAGCATGGCTACACCTTC. Translated, it gives CSGEEREHGYTF.

This clonotype came up a few times. V usage is TRBV4-2 and J usage is TRBJ2-1; perhaps TRBD2 as D (6 bases). CDR1 and CDR2 (germline): LGHNA, YNFKEQ. Trimming cost V 0 bases and J 8 bases, with 11 bases left between them. This CDR3 comprises 14 residues. CDR3 amino acids: CASSQDGGWDEQFF. CDR3 in DNA: TGTGCCAGCAGCCAAGATGGGGGGTGGGATGAGCAGTTCTTC.

The chain has TRBV4-2 and TRBJ1-2; the match to TRBD1 covers 10 bases. This CDR3 has 17 amino acids. Germline V CDR1 and CDR2: LGHNA, YNFKEQ. V lost 0 bases and J lost 6; bases outside the gene matches: 10. CDR3 region: CASSQEFAGTGVDGYTF. The CDR3 DNA reads TGTGCCAGCAGCCAAGAGTTTGCCGGGACAGGGGTCGATGGCTACACCTTC.

Notes on this clonotype: A read error is possible here, since a much larger clone lies one base away. The CDR3 protein is CASSLLVSSGDYEQYF. CDR3 bases: TGTGCCAGCAGTTTATTGGTTTCTAGCGGAGACTACGAGCAGTACTTC. The V gene is TRBV27, the J gene TRBJ2-7; 7 bases line up with TRBD2. J lost 3 bases, V lost 1 base, and 9 bases had no gene match. Germline assignment: CDR1 MNHEY and CDR2 SMNVEV (reference sequence). The CDR3 is made up of 16 amino acids.

There are many counts of this clonotype. The chain is built from TRBV7-9 and TRBJ2-1, with 9 bases identical to TRBD2. J lost 3 bases, V lost 5 bases, and 8 bases had no gene match. CDR1 SEHNR and CDR2 FQNEAQ come from the germline V gene (reference sequence). The CDR3 runs 16 residues. This chain's CDR3 is CASSHSGRGDYNEQFF. As DNA, the CDR3 is TGTGCCAGCAGCCATAGCGGGAGAGGAGACTACAATGAGCAGTTCTTC.

This clonotype has at least ten counts. The V gene is TRBV7-3, the J gene TRBJ1-1; TRBD1 matches 10 bases. Unmatched junction bases numbered 10, after V lost 6 bases and J lost 6 bases. The CDR3 is 15 residues long. Germline CDR1 SGHTA, CDR2 FQGTGA. For the CDR3, the DNA is TGTGCCAGCAGTAAGTGGGGACAGGGGAGTTCTGAAGCTTTCTTT. It specifies CASSKWGQGSSEAFF.

In its sample, this clonotype was seen many times. The rearrangement joins TRBV19 to TRBJ2-1; D assignment may be TRBD1 or TRBD2 (5 bases each). This CDR3 comprises 12 residues. The germline V and J ends were trimmed by 3 bases and 9 bases, with 9 bases remaining between them. In germline, CDR1 is LNHDA, CDR2 SQIVND (reference sequence). CDR3: CASSMGVPEQFF. Here the CDR3 DNA reads TGTGCCAGTAGTATGGGGGTTCCTGAGCAGTTCTTC.

This clonotype was seen repeatedly, ten times or more. V and J are TRBV3-1 and TRBJ2-3; 9 positions match TRBD2. This CDR3 is built from 15 residues. Trimming at V came to 4 bases and at J to 2 bases, leaving 4 bases not matched to a gene. The germline gives CDR1 LGHDT, CDR2 YNNKEL (reference sequence). CDR3 in amino acids: CASSLLAGFTDTQYF. CDR3 DNA: TGTGCCAGCAGCCTCCTAGCGGGATTCACAGATACGCAGTATTTT.

There are many counts of this clonotype. The chain links TRBV28 to TRBJ2-1, with D uncertain. This CDR3 has 15 residues. Trimming removed 3 bases at V and 0 bases at J, with 9 bases between. CDR1 MDHEN and CDR2 SYDVKM come from the germline V gene. The CDR3 loop is CASSFDTSSYNEQFF. The CDR3 DNA reads TGTGCCAGCAGTTTTGACACGAGCTCCTACAATGAGCAGTTCTTC.

The chain joins TRBV27 to TRBJ2-1, with TRBD2 matching over 7 bases. The CDR3 contains 15 residues. Germline CDR1 and CDR2: MNHEY and SMNVEV (reference sequence). The ends lost 6 bases at V and 3 bases at J; junction bases unmatched: 8. CDR3 protein: CASSLWGGIYNEQFF. In DNA, the CDR3 is TGTGCCAGCAGCCTTTGGGGGGGTATCTACAATGAGCAGTTCTTC.

This clonotype was observed a few times. V gene TRBV24-1 combines with J gene TRBJ2-2; possibly TRBD2 for D (5 bases). Trimming cost V 4 bases and J 3 bases, with 17 bases left between them. The CDR3 spans 17 residues. Germline V gene sequence: CDR1 KGHDR, CDR2 SFDVKD. Written as DNA, the CDR3 is TGTGCCACCAGTGACCGGCCCGGGGAAGGGTACACCGGGGAGCTGTTTTTT. Encoded protein: CATSDRPGEGYTGELFF.